This section outlines one T cell receptor (beta chain) sequence together with its context. Antigen specificity is unknown. This CDR3 has 13 residues. Between the trimmed V and J ends, which lost 5 bases and 10 bases, there was a span of 15 bases. Germline CDR1 SGHVS, CDR2 FQNEAQ. This entry comes from a study of T-cell reconstitution after alpha-beta-depleted transplantation in children. Overall study results and limits: A year had passed since transplant, and T-cell counts and diversity by then came mostly from newly produced T cells. Where alpha-beta T cells came from about two months after transplant was reportedly several hundred expanded graft clones.

The TCRbeta library was prepared with unique molecular identifiers. Using its own MiXCR run on the PCR reads, TCRdb lists one record per CDR3 protein. The table lists some 300,000 distinct CDR3 sequences, roughly 8.2% of them singletons, with approximately 9.1% in the top ten. Material: peripheral blood, obtained 360 days after TCRalphabeta/CD19-depleted stem cell transplant. The TCR comes from a female patient between 2 and 15 years old who had a stem cell transplant for Fanconi anemia, so the T cells may come from the graft donor. V usage is TRBV7-8 and J usage is TRBJ2-4; D ambiguous. The CDR3 sequence: CASSPLATGIQYF. The CDR3, as DNA: TGTGCCAGCAGCCCGCTGGCCACCGGGATTCAGTACTTC.